These 15 T cell receptor beta chains came from one sample sequenced in a study of cytomegalovirus exposure and HLA in healthy donors (dated by TCRdb to the late 2010s). Library construction relied on the immunoSEQ multiplex PCR assay. A mixture of 60 forward primers for TCR Vbeta segments and 13 reverse primers for TCR Jbeta segments was used in the multiplex PCR. Sourced from immuneACCESS, this table was stored by TCRdb with only in-frame sequences that have V and J called. A share of the clones is absent; for the studies checked, an unresolved V gene accounts for under half, and the remainder has no known explanation. Across this sample there are about 180,000 clones, with 65% to 80% seen only once. The top ten clones comprise roughly 0.76% of the sample. Material for sequencing was PBMCs. Receptors originate from a woman in her thirties or forties in good health and CMV-seronegative.

V is TRBV10-3 and J is TRBJ2-2; perhaps TRBD1 as D (5 bases). This CDR3 is 15 amino acids long. Germline loops: CDR1 ENHRY, CDR2 SYGVKD. Trimming stripped 3 bases from V and 5 bases from J, with 13 bases between. The chain's CDR3 is CAISEGQGGTGELFF. CDR3 DNA sequence: TGTGCCATCAGTGAAGGTCAGGGTGGTACCGGGGAGCTGTTTTTT.

The rearrangement links TRBV7-9 to TRBJ2-3, with D perhaps TRBD1 (5 bases). V gave up 5 bases and J gave up 1 base, with 16 bases separating them. This CDR3 has 16 residues. Per the germline V gene, CDR1 is SEHNR and CDR2 is FQNEAQ (reference sequence). The CDR3 spells CASSPPFRVGTDTQYF. As DNA, the CDR3 is TGTGCCAGCAGCCCGCCGTTCAGGGTGGGCACAGATACGCAGTATTTT.

The chain links TRBV19 to TRBJ1-5; possibly TRBD1 for D (6 bases). Germline CDR1 and CDR2: LNHDA and SQIVND (reference sequence). This CDR3 is 14 amino acids long. The germline V and J ends were trimmed by 5 bases and 6 bases, with 14 bases remaining between them. Written as DNA, the CDR3 is TGTGCCAGTAGTCACGGGGGGGCAGGTCAGCCCCAGCATTTT. Protein sequence: CASSHGGAGQPQHF.

The chain recombines TRBV7-9 with TRBJ2-5; 11 nucleotides line up with TRBD1. The V and J ends lost 5 bases and 4 bases, in that order; junction bases with no gene match: 6. The CDR3 runs to 15 residues. Germline V lookup: CDR1 SEHNR, CDR2 FQNEAQ (reference sequence). The CDR3 DNA follows: TGTGCCAGCAGCCAGGACAGGGGGCCGGGAGAGACCCAGTACTTC. Its protein is CASSQDRGPGETQYF.

The rearrangement joins TRBV27 to TRBJ1-2, with a possible D match to TRBD1 (5 bases). The V gene lost 6 bases and the J gene lost 1 base, with 12 bases spanning the gap. Germline V gives CDR1 MNHEY, CDR2 SMNVEV (reference sequence). The CDR3 runs to 14 residues. The CDR3 nucleotides read TGTGCCAGCAGGCGGGGCAGCGATAACTATGGCTACACCTTC. This translates into CASRRGSDNYGYTF.

This clone has only a few counts. The chain joins TRBV7-2 to TRBJ1-5, with D possibly being TRBD1 (6 bases). Trimming left V 5 bases short and J 3 bases short, with 14 bases between. Germline CDR1 reads SGHTA; CDR2 reads FQGNSA. The CDR3 runs 15 residues. CDR3 coding DNA: TGTGCCAGCAGCCGGGACATTAGGCCCAATCAGCCCCAGCATTTT. It yields the protein CASSRDIRPNQPQHF. Complete variable domain (other parts from reference TRBV7-2 and TRBJ1-5): GAGVSQSPSNKVTEKGKDVELRCDPISGHTALYWYRQSLGQGLEFLIYFQGNSAPDKSGLPSDRFSAERTGGSVSTLTIQRTQQEDSAVYLCASSRDIRPNQPQHFGDGTRLSIL.

This rearrangement joins TRBV28 to TRBJ2-2; TRBD1 might be the D (6 bases). The ends were cut back, 5 bases at V and 2 bases at J, with 12 bases in the middle. Germline lookup yields CDR1 MDHEN and CDR2 SYDVKM. This CDR3 has 15 amino acids. As DNA, the CDR3 is TGTGCCAGCAGTCAAACAGGGCTCAACACCGGGGAGCTGTTTTTT. Translating gives CASSQTGLNTGELFF.

The rearrangement joins TRBV5-1 to TRBJ2-2, with D possibly matching TRBD1 (6 bases). Trimming removed 5 bases from V and 0 bases from J, with 8 bases in between. This CDR3 spans 14 amino acids. Per germline, CDR1 SGHRS and CDR2 YFSETQ. The CDR3 here is CASSGTTNTGELFF. As DNA, the CDR3 is TGCGCCAGCAGTGGGACAACGAACACCGGGGAGCTGTTTTTT.

The rearrangement uses TRBV10-1 and TRBJ2-1; D might be TRBD2 (6 bases). The CDR3 extends over 13 amino acids. V lost 10 bases to trimming and J lost 7 bases, with 17 bases between them. Germline V lookup: CDR1 WNHNN, CDR2 SYGVQD (reference sequence). This CDR3 reads CAIEAGAYNEQFF. CDR3 in DNA: TGCGCCATAGAAGCGGGTGCGTATAATGAGCAGTTCTTC.

Only one count was recorded for this clone. The V gene is TRBV7-6, the J gene TRBJ1-1; 9 bases are shared with TRBD1. V shed 1 base and J 6 bases; nucleotides not matched to a gene: 6. The CDR3 totals 15 residues. The germline V gene encodes CDR1 SGHVS and CDR2 FNYEAQ. As DNA, the CDR3 is TGTGCCAGCAGCTTAGTCAGGACAGGGGTTGCTGAAGCTTTCTTT. Translation gives CASSLVRTGVAEAFF.

In DNA form, the CDR3 reads TGTGCCAGCTCACGAGCACTAGAATTTTCCTACGAGCAGTACTTC. This translates into CASSRALEFSYEQYF. This chain links TRBV18 with TRBJ2-7; TRBD2 is a possible D gene (5 bases). This CDR3 is 15 amino acids long. Trimming took 4 bases from V and 1 from J, leaving 14 bases between them. From germline, CDR1 is KGHSH and CDR2 LQKENI.

The chain has TRBV5-1 and TRBJ2-7; 7 bases line up with TRBD1. V lost 6 bases and J lost 3; bases outside the gene matches: 3. The CDR3 runs 12 residues. Germline V gene data show CDR1 as SGHRS and CDR2 as YFSETQ. CDR3 nucleotides: TGCGCCAGCACTGACAGGGTCTACGAGCAGTACTTC. Translated: CASTDRVYEQYF.

CDR3 amino acids: CASSDSVGYRGANQPQHF. The CDR3 coding sequence is TGTGCCAGCAGTGACTCGGTCGGATACAGGGGGGCAAATCAGCCCCAGCATTTT. The chain joins TRBV6-4 to TRBJ1-5; 8 nucleotides line up with TRBD1. The CDR3 consists of 18 residues. J gave up 4 bases and V 0 bases, and 11 bases lay outside the gene matches. CDR1 and CDR2 from the germline V gene are MRHNA and SNTAGT.

The CDR3 sequence: CASRKGQGGYEQYF. The DNA for the CDR3 is TGTGCCAGTAGAAAAGGACAGGGTGGATACGAGCAGTACTTC. This chain links TRBV19 with TRBJ2-7, with TRBD1 matching over 8 bases. V was pared by 6 bases and J by 4 bases, with 8 bases of the junction left unmatched. CDR3 length: 14 residues. Germline V CDR1 and CDR2: LNHDA, SQIVND (reference sequence).

The J gene is TRBJ1-1, the V gene TRBV2; 7 bases map to TRBD1. The CDR3 is 14 amino acids. V gave up 7 bases and J gave up 2 bases; unmatched junction bases: 7. CDR1 is SNHLY, CDR2 FYNNEI, per germline. The CDR3 DNA is TGTGCCAGCACCTCACAGGGGATTAACACTGAAGCTTTCTTT. Protein: CASTSQGINTEAFF.